A selection of T cell receptor beta chains follows, all from one sample in a study of cytomegalovirus exposure and HLA in healthy donors. Assay used: immunoSEQ multiplex PCR; TCRdb lists only in-frame clones, some missing. The sample lists 100,000 or so clones, 77% occurring once. Material for sequencing was PBMCs. These receptors were collected from a male donor in good health and CMV-seropositive. Both conserved end residues are part of each CDR3. D genes are given only for firm matches. Clone sizes are given selectively: once, few, many, or a class where the clone is expanded.

TGTGCCACCGAAACAGGGGTGCGAACCGGGGAGCTGTTTTTT | CATETGVRTGELFF | . | TRBJ2-2 | TRBV15 | TRBD1
TGTGCCAGCAGTCCCCTCCCAGGGAACACTGAAGCTTTCTTT | CASSPLPGNTEAFF | . | TRBJ1-1 | TRBV28 | .
TGTGCCAGCAGCGTAGAGGGACAGGAGTCCTACGAGCAGTACTTC | CASSVEGQESYEQYF | . | TRBJ2-7 | TRBV9 | TRBD1
TGTGCCAGCAGCTTAGCGGGGAGCGGGAGCGAGACCCAGTACTTC | CASSLAGSGSETQYF | . | TRBJ2-5 | TRBV7-2 | TRBD2
TGTGCCAGCAGCTTAGCGGGTAGCGGTACCTACGAGCAGTACTTC | CASSLAGSGTYEQYF | few | TRBJ2-7 | TRBV7-2 | .
TGTGCCATCAGTGAATCGACAGAAGATAACGGGAGCACAGATACGCAGTATTTT | CAISESTEDNGSTDTQYF | . | TRBJ2-3 | TRBV10-3 | .
TGTGCCAGCAGTTATCCGACAGGGGGGAGCGAAAAACTGTTTTTT | CASSYPTGGSEKLFF | . | TRBJ1-4 | TRBV6-6 | TRBD1
TGTGCCAGCAGCGATAGCGGAGGGAGGGTAAATGAGCAGTTCTTC | CASSDSGGRVNEQFF | . | TRBJ2-1 | TRBV7-8 | TRBD2
TGCGCCAGCAGCCAAGCTCAAGGCCGGGGAGGAGGGCAGTACTTC | CASSQAQGRGGGQYF | . | TRBJ2-7 | TRBV4-3 | .
TGTGCCAGCAGCGCAGAGGGCGGACTAGCGACTTTTCAGTTCTTC | CASSAEGGLATFQFF | . | TRBJ2-1 | TRBV7-3 | TRBD2
TGTGCCAGCAGTGTAACGGACGGAGCGGGAGAGACCCAGTACTTC | CASSVTDGAGETQYF | . | TRBJ2-5 | TRBV27 | .
TGTGCCAGCAGGCTCAGGGTGGCCACTGAAGCTTTCTTT | CASRLRVATEAFF | few | TRBJ1-1 | TRBV28 | .
TGCGCCAGCAGCTTGGCCGGGGGAACGAACACCGGGGAGCTGTTTTTT | CASSLAGGTNTGELFF | . | TRBJ2-2 | TRBV5-1 | .
TGTGCCAGTCTACCGAGACAGGGGGGATACACCGGGGAGCTGTTTTTT | CASLPRQGGYTGELFF | . | TRBJ2-2 | TRBV19 | TRBD1
TGCGCCAGCAGCTTGCGGACAGGGGCCGACAATGAAAAACTGTTTTTT | CASSLRTGADNEKLFF | . | TRBJ1-4 | TRBV5-1 | TRBD1
TGCGCCAGCAGTATGCGGGAGGGACACACTATATACTTC | CASSMREGHTIYF | . | TRBJ2-5 | TRBV5-1 | TRBD2
TGTGCCATCAGATCGACAGATAACACTGAAGCTTTCTTT | CAIRSTDNTEAFF | once | TRBJ1-1 | TRBV10-3 | .
TGTGCCAGCAGTCGGACCCTAGCTAGCACAGATACGCAGTATTTT | CASSRTLASTDTQYF | . | TRBJ2-3 | TRBV27 | .
TGTGCCAGCAGCTACAGCTTTTCTGGAAACACCATATATTTT | CASSYSFSGNTIYF | few | TRBJ1-3 | TRBV5-5 | .
TGTGCCAGCAGTGAATCCCCGACAGGCTCTGGAAACACCATATATTTT | CASSESPTGSGNTIYF | few | TRBJ1-3 | TRBV25-1 | .
TGCGCCAGCAGGACAGGAGAGACCCAGTACTTC | CASRTGETQYF | . | TRBJ2-5 | TRBV5-1 | .
TGCGCCAGCAGCCAAGGACAGCCGAACACCGGGGAGCTGTTTTTT | CASSQGQPNTGELFF | . | TRBJ2-2 | TRBV4-1 | .
TGCGCCAGCAGCACGGACACGGCGATTGAAAAACTGTTTTTT | CASSTDTAIEKLFF | . | TRBJ1-4 | TRBV5-1 | .
TGTGCCAGCAGTGATTCTTGGACAGGGGCGTTCTACGAGCAGTACTTC | CASSDSWTGAFYEQYF | . | TRBJ2-7 | TRBV6-1 | TRBD1
TGTGCCAGCAGCCCTGAGAGGGCAACAGATACGCAGTATTTT | CASSPERATDTQYF | . | TRBJ2-3 | TRBV21-1 | .
TGTGCCAGCAGAAAGCTGACAGGGAGCTCCTACGAGCAGTACTTC | CASRKLTGSSYEQYF | . | TRBJ2-7 | TRBV6-6 | TRBD1